This note documents a single TCR beta chain sequence. What it recognizes is unknown. Amplification used 60 Vbeta primers and 13 Jbeta primers. Profiled with immunoSEQ multiplex PCR; TCRdb holds only in-frame clones, not every one. The table has about 130,000 clones, 60% to 80% seen once; the top ten hold more than 2.5%. V lost 6 bases, J lost 5 bases, and 12 bases stayed unmatched. From germline, CDR1 is SQVTM and CDR2 ANQGSEA. The CDR3 is made up of 14 amino acids. This entry belongs to a study of cytomegalovirus exposure and HLA in healthy donors. Background on the study: In an earlier analysis, some 110 million unique TCR beta sequences were found from some 200 million T cells. Study-wide results and caveats: Rare TCR sequences predominated, though certain public TCRs were found in many donors. A later analysis showed HLA-associated TCR beta chains outstripping equally common others in clonal expansion. Analyses of presence/absence relied on an assumption of roughly uniform sequencing depth across donors.

Sequences were obtained from PBMCs. The receptor's source is a woman between 50 and 59 years old in good health and CMV-seronegative. The rearrangement joins TRBV29-1 to TRBJ2-5; 7 bases match TRBD2. CDR3 region: CSVSLAVLGETQYF. CDR3 coding DNA: TGCAGCGTCAGTCTAGCGGTCCTCGGGGAGACCCAGTACTTC. Using reference TRBV29-1 and TRBJ2-5 for the parts outside the CDR3, the full variable domain is SAVISQKPSRDICQRGTSLTIQCQVDSQVTMMFWYRQQPGQSLTLIATANQGSEATYESGFVIDKFPISRPNLTFSTLTVSNMSPEDSSIYLCSVSLAVLGETQYFGPGTRLLVL.